This T cell receptor beta chain originates from a study of blood T cells in healthy people across ages. There are 14 residues in the CDR3. Trimming cost V 8 bases and J 11 bases; bases outside gene matches: 15. In germline, CDR1 is MGHDK, CDR2 SYGVNS. The second PCR ran roughly 7 to 12 cycles with a sample-barcoded 5' primer and J-beta primers. Using its own MiXCR run on the 5' RACE reads, TCRdb lists one record per CDR3 protein. The sample yields 800,000 to 1,000,000 distinct CDR3 sequences, under 50% seen once. This clonotype was obtained from a man between 25 and 39 years old in good health. What was sequenced was blood. V gene TRBV25-1 combines with J gene TRBJ2-5, with TRBD2 identical over 9 bases. CDR3 in amino acids: CASSSAGGLGEQYF. The CDR3 bases are TGTGCCAGCTCTTCCGCGGGGGGGCTAGGTGAGCAGTACTTC.